This T cell receptor (beta chain) derives from a study of T cell responses to AZD1222 COVID-19 vaccine. Regarding the study as a whole: Dominant CD4 TCR responses targeted spike regions 160-218 and 743-854. Sampling captured repertoires only after the peak T cell response. AZD1222 recipients seropositive at baseline numbered only 5 to 7. As reported, nearly half of all spike-specific TCRs target variant regions that are unmutated.

Germline V gene data show CDR1 as LNHDA and CDR2 as SQIVND (reference sequence). The CDR3 spans 13 residues. Trimming took 11 bases from V and 3 from J, leaving 15 bases between them. This table comes from immunoSEQ multiplex PCR, and its TCRdb copy is limited to in-frame clones, with some not included. The sample comprises 65,000 to 90,000 clones, nearly 90% of which are singletons, and 1.3% rests with the top ten. As to this clone: The antigen remains unidentified.

The material was peripheral blood, obtained 28 days after the second AZD1222 dose. The chain couples TRBV19 to TRBJ2-3; TRBD1 is a possible D gene (6 bases). This receptor was taken from an adult who received the AZD1222 COVID-19 vaccine. CDR3 region: CASADSPTDTQYF. As DNA, the CDR3 is TGTGCCTCCGCGGACAGTCCTACAGATACGCAGTATTTT.